Below, 4 T cell receptor beta chains from the same sample are listed, as sequenced in a study of human T cells and chemical hapten exposure. Time point of the sample: patch test 3, about 24 weeks after DPC sensitization. Regarding treatment: therapeutic diphenylcyclopropenone sensitization with weekly scalp DPC. MiXCR, applied by TCRdb to the RACE reads, yields one record per CDR3 protein. The sample holds around 110,000 distinct CDR3 sequences, about 11% seen once. The source material was whole blood, sampled in connection with sensitization to the hapten diphenylcyclopropenone (DPC). The receptors derive from a woman aged 45-65 years with alopecia areata. Some clones in this sample may be carry-over from other donors' samples.

This clonotype was detected a few times. V gene TRBV7-8 combines with J gene TRBJ1-1; D gene uncertain. Germline values: CDR1 SGHVS, CDR2 FQNEAQ. V gave up 7 bases and J gave up 1 base, with 10 bases separating them. This CDR3 comprises 13 residues. CDR3: CASTGLTNTEAFF. In nucleotides, the CDR3 is TGTGCCAGCACCGGACTGACGAACACTGAAGCTTTCTTT.

The chain recombines TRBV20-1 with TRBJ2-3; the D gene is possibly TRBD2 (6 bases). The CDR3 runs 12 residues. The germline V and J ends were trimmed by 5 bases and 8 bases, with 14 bases remaining between them. In germline, CDR1 is DFQATT, CDR2 SNEGSKA (reference sequence). Here the CDR3 reads CSAGGARGTQYF. CDR3 DNA: TGCAGTGCTGGAGGGGCTAGGGGTACGCAGTATTTT.

This clonotype was counted at least ten times. The chain combines TRBV5-1 with TRBJ2-3, with TRBD2 matching over 14 bases. J gave up 5 bases and V 4 bases, and 12 bases lay outside the gene matches. CDR1 SGHRS and CDR2 YFSETQ come from the germline V gene. This CDR3 contains 18 residues. Here the CDR3 reads CASSPGLAGGRRLDTQYF. The CDR3 bases are TGCGCCAGCAGCCCCGGACTAGCGGGGGGCCGTCGGCTAGATACGCAGTATTTT.

V gene TRBV24-1 combines with J gene TRBJ2-1; 12 bases line up with TRBD2. The CDR3 has 15 amino acids. Germline CDR1 reads KGHDR; CDR2 reads SFDVKD. The J segment lost 7 bases and the V segment lost 6 bases, leaving 6 bases of the junction unmatched. The CDR3 here is CATSLLAGGVNEQFF. CDR3 nucleotide sequence: TGTGCCACCAGTCTTCTAGCGGGAGGGGTTAATGAGCAGTTCTTC.